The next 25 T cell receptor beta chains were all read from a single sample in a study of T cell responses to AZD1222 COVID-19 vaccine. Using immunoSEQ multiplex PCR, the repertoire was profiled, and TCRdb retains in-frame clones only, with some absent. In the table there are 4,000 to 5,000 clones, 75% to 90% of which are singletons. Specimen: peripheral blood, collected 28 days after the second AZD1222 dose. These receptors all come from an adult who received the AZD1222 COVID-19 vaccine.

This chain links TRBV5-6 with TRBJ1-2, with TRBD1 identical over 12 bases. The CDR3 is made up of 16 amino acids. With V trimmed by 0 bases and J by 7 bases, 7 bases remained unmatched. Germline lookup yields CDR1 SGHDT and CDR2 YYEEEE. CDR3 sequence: CASSLVSGTGGRGYTF. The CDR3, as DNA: TGTGCCAGCAGCTTGGTGTCGGGGACAGGGGGCCGTGGCTACACCTTC. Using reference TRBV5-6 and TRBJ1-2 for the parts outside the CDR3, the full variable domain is DAGVTQSPTHLIKTRGQQVTLRCSPKSGHDTVSWYQQALGQGPQFIFQYYEEEERQRGNFPDRFSGHQFPNYSSELNVNALLLGDSALYLCASSLVSGTGGRGYTFGSGTRLTVV.

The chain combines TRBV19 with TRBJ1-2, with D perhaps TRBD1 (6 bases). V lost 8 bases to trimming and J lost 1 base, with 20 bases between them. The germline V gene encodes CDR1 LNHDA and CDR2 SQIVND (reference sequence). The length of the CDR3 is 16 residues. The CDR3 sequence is CASRAGARNHNYGYTF. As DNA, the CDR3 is TGTGCCAGTCGGGCGGGGGCCCGAAACCATAACTATGGCTACACCTTC.

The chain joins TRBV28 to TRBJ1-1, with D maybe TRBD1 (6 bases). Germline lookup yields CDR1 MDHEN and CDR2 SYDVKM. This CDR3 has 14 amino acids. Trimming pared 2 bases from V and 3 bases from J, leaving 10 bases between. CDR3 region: CASSLPGDYTEAFF. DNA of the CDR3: TGTGCCAGCAGTTTACCAGGGGATTACACTGAAGCTTTCTTT.

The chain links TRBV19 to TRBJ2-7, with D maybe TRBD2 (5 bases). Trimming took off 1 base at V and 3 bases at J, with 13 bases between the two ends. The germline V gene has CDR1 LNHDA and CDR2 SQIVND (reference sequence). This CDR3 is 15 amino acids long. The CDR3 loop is CASSIGQFGNYEQYF. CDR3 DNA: TGTGCCAGTAGTATAGGTCAGTTCGGGAACTACGAGCAGTACTTC. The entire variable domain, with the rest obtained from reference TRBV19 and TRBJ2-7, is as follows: DGGITQSPKYLFRKEGQNVTLSCEQNLNHDAMYWYRQDPGQGLRLIYYSQIVNDFQKGDIAEGYSVSREKKESFPLTVTSAQKNPTAFYLCASSIGQFGNYEQYFGPGTRLTVT.

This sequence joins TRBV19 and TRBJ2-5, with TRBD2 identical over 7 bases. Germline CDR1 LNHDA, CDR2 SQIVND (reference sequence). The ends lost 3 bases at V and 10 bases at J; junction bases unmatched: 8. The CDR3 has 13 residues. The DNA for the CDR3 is TGTGCCAGTAGTATTAGGTCGGCTAGCGGCCAGTACTTC. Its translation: CASSIRSASGQYF.

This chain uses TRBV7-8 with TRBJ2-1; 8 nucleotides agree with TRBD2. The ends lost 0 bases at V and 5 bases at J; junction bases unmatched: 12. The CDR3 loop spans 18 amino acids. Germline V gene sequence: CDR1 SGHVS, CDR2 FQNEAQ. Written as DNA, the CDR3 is TGTGCCAGCAGCTTAGCGCTAGCCGCGGGGGGTTCGAACAATGAGCAGTTCTTC. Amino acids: CASSLALAAGGSNNEQFF.

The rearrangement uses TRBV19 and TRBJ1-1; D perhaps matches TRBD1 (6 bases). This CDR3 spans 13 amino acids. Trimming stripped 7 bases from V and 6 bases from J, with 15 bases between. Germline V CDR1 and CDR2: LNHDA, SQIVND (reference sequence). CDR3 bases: TGTGCCAGTAAATCCGGGGGGGGCCCTGAAGCTTTCTTT. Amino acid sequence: CASKSGGGPEAFF.

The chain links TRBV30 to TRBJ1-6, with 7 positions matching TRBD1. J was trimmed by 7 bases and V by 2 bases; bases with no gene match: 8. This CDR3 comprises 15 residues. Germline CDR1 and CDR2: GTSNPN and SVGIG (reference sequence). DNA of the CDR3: TGTGCCTGGAGTTGGGCCGGGACAGAGAATTCACCCCTCCACTTT. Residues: CAWSWAGTENSPLHF.

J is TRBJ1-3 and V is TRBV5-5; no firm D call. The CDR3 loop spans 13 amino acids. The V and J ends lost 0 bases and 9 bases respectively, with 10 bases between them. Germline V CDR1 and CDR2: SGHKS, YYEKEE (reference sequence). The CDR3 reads CASSLVDGFTIYF. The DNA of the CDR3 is TGTGCCAGCAGCTTGGTCGACGGGTTCACCATATATTTT.

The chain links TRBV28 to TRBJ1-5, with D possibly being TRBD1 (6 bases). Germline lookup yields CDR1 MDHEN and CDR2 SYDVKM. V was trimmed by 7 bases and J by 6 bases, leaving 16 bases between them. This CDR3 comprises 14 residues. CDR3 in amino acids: CASKGGEVRQPQHF. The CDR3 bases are TGTGCCAGCAAGGGGGGAGAGGTGCGTCAGCCCCAGCATTTT.

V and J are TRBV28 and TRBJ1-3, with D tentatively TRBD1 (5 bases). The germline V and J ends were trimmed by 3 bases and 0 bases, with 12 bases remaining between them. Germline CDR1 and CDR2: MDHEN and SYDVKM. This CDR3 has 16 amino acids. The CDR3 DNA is TGTGCCAGCAGTTTGGACACCGCGAGCTCTGGAAACACCATATATTTT. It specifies CASSLDTASSGNTIYF.

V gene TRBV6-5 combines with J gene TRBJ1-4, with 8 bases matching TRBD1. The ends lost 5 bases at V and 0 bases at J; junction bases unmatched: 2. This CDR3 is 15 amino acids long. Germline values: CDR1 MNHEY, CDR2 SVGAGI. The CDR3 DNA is TGTGCCAGCAGTCAGGACAGGGCAACTAATGAAAAACTGTTTTTT. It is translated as CASSQDRATNEKLFF.

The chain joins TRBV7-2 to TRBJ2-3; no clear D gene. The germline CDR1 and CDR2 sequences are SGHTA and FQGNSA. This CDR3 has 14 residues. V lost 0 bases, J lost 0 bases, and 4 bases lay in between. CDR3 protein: CASSLASSTDTQYF. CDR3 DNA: TGTGCCAGCAGCTTAGCGTCCAGCACAGATACGCAGTATTTT.

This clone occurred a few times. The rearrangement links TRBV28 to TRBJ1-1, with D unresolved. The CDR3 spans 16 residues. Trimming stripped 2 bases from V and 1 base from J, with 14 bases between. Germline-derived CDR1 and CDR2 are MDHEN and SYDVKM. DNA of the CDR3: TGTGCCAGCAGTTTACTCGGCCTGGGAAGGAACACTGAAGCTTTCTTT. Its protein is CASSLLGLGRNTEAFF.

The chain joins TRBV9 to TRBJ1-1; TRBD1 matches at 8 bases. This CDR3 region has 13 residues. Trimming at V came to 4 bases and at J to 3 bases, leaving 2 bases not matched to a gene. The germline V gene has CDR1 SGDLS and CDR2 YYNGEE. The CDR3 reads CASSYRGDTEAFF. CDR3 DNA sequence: TGTGCCAGCAGCTACAGGGGGGACACTGAAGCTTTCTTT.

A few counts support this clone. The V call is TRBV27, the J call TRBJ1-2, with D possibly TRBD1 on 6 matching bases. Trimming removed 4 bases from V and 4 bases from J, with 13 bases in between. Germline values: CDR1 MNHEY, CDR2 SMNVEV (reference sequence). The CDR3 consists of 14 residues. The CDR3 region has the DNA TGTGCCAGCAGTTCAGCCCCGGACAGCTATGGCTACACCTTC. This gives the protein CASSSAPDSYGYTF.

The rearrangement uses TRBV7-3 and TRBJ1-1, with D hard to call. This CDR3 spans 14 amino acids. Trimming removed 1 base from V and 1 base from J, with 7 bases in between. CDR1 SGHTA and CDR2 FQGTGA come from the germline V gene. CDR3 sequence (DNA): TGTGCCAGCAGCTTAAGTCCCCAGAACACTGAAGCTTTCTTT. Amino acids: CASSLSPQNTEAFF.

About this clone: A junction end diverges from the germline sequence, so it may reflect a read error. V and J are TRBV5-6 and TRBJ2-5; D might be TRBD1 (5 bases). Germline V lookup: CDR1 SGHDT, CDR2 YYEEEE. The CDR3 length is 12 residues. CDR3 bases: TGTGCCAGCAGCTTGGTAAAGGGGCGTGGGCACTTC. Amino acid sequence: CASSLVKGRGHF.

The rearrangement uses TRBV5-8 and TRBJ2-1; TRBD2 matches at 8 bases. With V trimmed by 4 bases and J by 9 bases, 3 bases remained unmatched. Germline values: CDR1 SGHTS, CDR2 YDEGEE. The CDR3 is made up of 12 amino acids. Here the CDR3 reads CASSRLALEQFF. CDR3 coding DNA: TGTGCCAGCAGCCGACTAGCGCTTGAGCAGTTCTTC. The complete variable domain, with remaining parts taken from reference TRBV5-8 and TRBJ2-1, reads EAGVTQSPTHLIKTRGQQATLRCSPISGHTSVYWYQQALGLGLQFLLWYDEGEERNRGNFPPRFSGRQFPNYSSELNVNALELEDSALYLCASSRLALEQFFGPGTRLTVL.

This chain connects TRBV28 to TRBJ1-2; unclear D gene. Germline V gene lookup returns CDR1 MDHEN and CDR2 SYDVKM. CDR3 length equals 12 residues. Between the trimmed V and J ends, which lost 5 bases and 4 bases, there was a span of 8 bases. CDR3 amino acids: CASSTSGYGYTF. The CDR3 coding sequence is TGTGCCAGCAGTACAAGCGGCTATGGCTACACCTTC.

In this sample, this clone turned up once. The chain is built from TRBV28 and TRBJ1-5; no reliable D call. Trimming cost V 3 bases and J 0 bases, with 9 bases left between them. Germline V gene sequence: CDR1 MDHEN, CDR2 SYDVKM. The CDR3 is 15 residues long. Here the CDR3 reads CASSFRQNSNQPQHF. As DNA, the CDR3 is TGTGCCAGCAGTTTTCGGCAGAATAGCAATCAGCCCCAGCATTTT.

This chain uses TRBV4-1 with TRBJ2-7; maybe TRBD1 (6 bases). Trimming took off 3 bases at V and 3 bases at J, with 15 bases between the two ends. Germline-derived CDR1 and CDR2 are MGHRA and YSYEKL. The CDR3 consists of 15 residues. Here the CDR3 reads CASSQGFGQIYEQYF. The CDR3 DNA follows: TGCGCCAGCAGCCAGGGATTCGGACAGATCTACGAGCAGTACTTC.

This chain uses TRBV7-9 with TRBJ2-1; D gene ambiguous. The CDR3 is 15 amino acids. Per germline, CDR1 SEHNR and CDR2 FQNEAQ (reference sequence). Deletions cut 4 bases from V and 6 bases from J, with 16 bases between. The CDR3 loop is CASSSSLADFNEQFF. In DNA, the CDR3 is TGTGCCAGCAGCTCATCCCTTGCGGATTTCAATGAGCAGTTCTTC. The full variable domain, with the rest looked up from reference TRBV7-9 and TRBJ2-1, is DTGVSQNPRHKITKRGQNVTFRCDPISEHNRLYWYRQTLGQGPEFLTYFQNEAQLEKSRLLSDRFSAERPKGSFSTLEIQRTEQGDSAMYLCASSSSLADFNEQFFGPGTRLTVL.

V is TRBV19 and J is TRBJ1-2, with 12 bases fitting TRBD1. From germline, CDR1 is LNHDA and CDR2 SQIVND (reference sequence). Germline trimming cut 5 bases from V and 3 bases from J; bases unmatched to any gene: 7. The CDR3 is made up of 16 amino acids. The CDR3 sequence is CASSPTGTGGDYGYTF. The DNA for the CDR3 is TGTGCCAGTAGTCCGACGGGGACAGGGGGCGACTATGGCTACACCTTC. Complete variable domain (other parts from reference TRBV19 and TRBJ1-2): DGGITQSPKYLFRKEGQNVTLSCEQNLNHDAMYWYRQDPGQGLRLIYYSQIVNDFQKGDIAEGYSVSREKKESFPLTVTSAQKNPTAFYLCASSPTGTGGDYGYTFGSGTRLTVV.

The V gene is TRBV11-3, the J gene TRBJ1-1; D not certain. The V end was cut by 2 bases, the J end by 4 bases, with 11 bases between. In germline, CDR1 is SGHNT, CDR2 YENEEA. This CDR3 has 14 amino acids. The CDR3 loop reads CASSLKGPGTEAFF. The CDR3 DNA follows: TGTGCCAGCAGCTTAAAAGGCCCGGGCACTGAAGCTTTCTTT.